One sample yielded the 2 T cell receptor beta chains listed below, sequenced in a study of human T cells and chemical hapten exposure. TCRdb ran MiXCR on the RACE reads and lists one entry per CDR3 protein. Here the sample spans some 360,000 distinct CDR3 sequences, 4% to 6% being singletons. Specified time point: pre-sensitization, week 0. This sample's treatment: therapeutic diphenylcyclopropenone sensitization with weekly scalp DPC. This specimen was whole blood, taken in connection with sensitization to the hapten diphenylcyclopropenone (DPC). Receptor source: a woman between 45 and 65 years old with alopecia areata. Some clones in this sample may be carry-over from other donors' samples.

The chain employs TRBV4-1 and TRBJ1-2; D gene uncertain. Trimming cost V 1 base and J 4 bases, with 7 bases left between them. The CDR3 extends over 13 amino acids. Germline CDR1 MGHRA, CDR2 YSYEKL. CDR3 sequence (DNA): TGCGCCAGCAGCCAAGTTATGGGCTATGGCTACACCTTC. Translating gives CASSQVMGYGYTF.

This clonotype showed up many times. V gene TRBV6-5 combines with J gene TRBJ1-5; 7 bases agree with TRBD1. CDR3 length: 14 residues. V gave up 6 bases and J gave up 7 bases; unmatched junction bases: 9. CDR1 and CDR2 (germline): MNHEY, SVGAGI. The CDR3: CASRRDSTPQPQHF. DNA for the CDR3: TGTGCCAGCAGGCGGGACAGTACCCCGCAGCCCCAGCATTTT.